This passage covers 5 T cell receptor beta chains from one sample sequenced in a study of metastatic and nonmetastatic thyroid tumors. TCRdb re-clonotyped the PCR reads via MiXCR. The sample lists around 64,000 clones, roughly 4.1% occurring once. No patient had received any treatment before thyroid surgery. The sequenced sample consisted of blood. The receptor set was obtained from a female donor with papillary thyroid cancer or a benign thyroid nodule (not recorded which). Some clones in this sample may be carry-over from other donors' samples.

The CDR3 is CASSGGTGNYGYTF. As DNA, the CDR3 is TGTGCCAGCAGTGGGGGTACAGGGAACTATGGCTACACCTTC. The V call is TRBV12-3 or TRBV12-4, the J call TRBJ1-2, with D possibly TRBD1 on 6 matching bases. The CDR3 is 14 amino acids. Trimming took off 5 bases at V and 2 bases at J, with 12 bases between the two ends.

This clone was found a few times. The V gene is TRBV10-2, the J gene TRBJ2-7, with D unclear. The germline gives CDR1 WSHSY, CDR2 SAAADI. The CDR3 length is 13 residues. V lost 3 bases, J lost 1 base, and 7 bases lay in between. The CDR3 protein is CASSDGMSYEQYF. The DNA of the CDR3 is TGCGCCAGCAGTGACGGCATGTCCTACGAGCAGTACTTC.

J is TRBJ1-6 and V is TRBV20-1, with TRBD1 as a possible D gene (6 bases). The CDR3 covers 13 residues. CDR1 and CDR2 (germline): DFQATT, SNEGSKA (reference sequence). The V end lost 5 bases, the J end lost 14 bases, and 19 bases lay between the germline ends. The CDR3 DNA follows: TGCAGTGCTTCTACAGGGTCCCACCGCACCCTCCACTTT. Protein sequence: CSASTGSHRTLHF.

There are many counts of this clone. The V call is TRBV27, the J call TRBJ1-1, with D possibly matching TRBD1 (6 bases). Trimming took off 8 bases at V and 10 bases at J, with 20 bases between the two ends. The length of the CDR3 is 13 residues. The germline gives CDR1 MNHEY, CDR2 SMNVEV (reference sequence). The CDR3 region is CASARTLRGGAFF. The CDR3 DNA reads TGTGCCAGCGCTCGGACCCTAAGGGGGGGAGCTTTCTTT.

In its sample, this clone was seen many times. This chain's CDR3 is CASSLDLAYEQYF. The CDR3 region has the DNA TGCGCCAGCAGCTTGGATTTGGCCTACGAGCAGTACTTC. J is TRBJ2-7 and V is TRBV5-1; D gene unclear. The V gene lost 0 bases and the J gene lost 2 bases, with 6 bases spanning the gap. Per the germline V gene, CDR1 is SGHRS and CDR2 is YFSETQ. CDR3 size: 13 residues.